The clone carrying this T cell receptor beta chain is judged medium-sized. What it binds is unknown. Until they underwent thyroid surgery, no patient had received any treatment. This specimen comes from a study of metastatic and nonmetastatic thyroid tumors. Study information: Repertoires from malignant and benign thyroid patients were compared across blood and tumor or nodule tissue.

Study processing details: Clinicopathological groups supplied CDR3 differences that were used to build a distant-metastasis classifier for papillary thyroid cancer. With MiXCR, TCRdb reprocessed the PCR reads. TCRdb, not the original authors, processed these V and J calls. The table lists 30,000 to 40,000 clones, roughly 13% of them singletons. Trimming removed 2 bases at V and 0 bases at J, with 5 bases between. Germline V CDR1 and CDR2: MRHNA, SNTAGT. This CDR3 is 15 amino acids long. Overall study findings and caveats: The study reportedly found significantly higher TCR beta diversity in malignant thyroid tumors than benign nodules, in blood and tumor.

Sequencing used blood. This TCR was sampled from a female donor with papillary thyroid cancer or a benign thyroid nodule (not recorded which). Some clones in this sample may be carry-over from other donors' samples. The genes are TRBV6-4 and TRBJ2-6; D is possibly TRBD1 or TRBD2 (5 bases each). The CDR3 nucleotides are TGTGCCAGCAGTGACGGGGGCTCTGGGGCCAACGTCCTGACTTTC. This translates into CASSDGGSGANVLTF.